Sequencing of this T cell receptor beta chain was carried out in a study of metastatic and nonmetastatic thyroid tumors. Study-wide background: Blood and tumor or nodule tissue repertoires from malignant and benign thyroid patients were compared. Study outcomes and limitations: Malignant thyroid tumors reportedly had TCR beta diversity that was significantly higher than in benign nodules, in blood and tumor.

In its sample, this clone was seen many times. The target antigen is unknown. V gave up 3 bases and J gave up 2 bases, with 5 bases separating them. Looked up from germline, CDR1 is SGHNT and CDR2 is YENEEA. The CDR3 is made up of 12 amino acids. Patients were all untreated before their thyroid surgery. TCRdb called clones again from the PCR reads with MiXCR. The repertoire holds approximately 30,000 clones, around 15% seen once, with 4% to 5% in the top ten. This sequence joins TRBV11-3 and TRBJ2-7; the D is unclear. Sequenced: blood. The receptor's source is a female donor with papillary thyroid cancer or a benign thyroid nodule (not recorded which). Some clones in this sample may be carry-over from other donors' samples. The CDR3 loop reads CASSLQPYEQYF. Here the CDR3 DNA reads TGTGCCAGCAGCTTGCAGCCCTACGAGCAGTACTTC.